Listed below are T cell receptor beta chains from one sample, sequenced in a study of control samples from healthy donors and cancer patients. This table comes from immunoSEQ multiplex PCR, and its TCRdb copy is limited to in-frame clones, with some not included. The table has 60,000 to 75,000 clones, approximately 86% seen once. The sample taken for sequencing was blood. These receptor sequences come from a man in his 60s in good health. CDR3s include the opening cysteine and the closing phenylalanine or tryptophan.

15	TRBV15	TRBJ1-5	CATSRAGTRNQPQHF
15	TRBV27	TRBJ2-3	CASSLPGGGTDTQYF
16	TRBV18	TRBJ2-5	CASSPRSSGVDGTQYF
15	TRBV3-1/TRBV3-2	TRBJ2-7	CASSQGRPGRPEQYF
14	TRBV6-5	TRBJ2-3	CATRLQGSTDTQYF
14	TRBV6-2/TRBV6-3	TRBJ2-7	CASSYRTGLNEQYF
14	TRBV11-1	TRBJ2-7	CASSLRQGFGEQYF
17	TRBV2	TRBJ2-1	CASKWGPGQLDYNEQFF
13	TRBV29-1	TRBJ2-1	CSVGTILGNEQFF
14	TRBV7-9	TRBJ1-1	CASSPGQGRTEAFF
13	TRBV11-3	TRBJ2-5	CASSSTRQETQYF
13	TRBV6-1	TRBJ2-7	CASSEIGGNEQYF
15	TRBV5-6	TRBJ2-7	CASSQGLGGLYEQYF
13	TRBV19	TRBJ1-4	CASKKSTNEKLFF
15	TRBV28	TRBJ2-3	CASSSRTSPTDTQYF
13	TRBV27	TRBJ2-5	CASSPRRQETQYF
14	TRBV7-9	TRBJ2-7	CASSLGQGIYEQYF
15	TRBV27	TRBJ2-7	CASSLGPTGSYEQYF
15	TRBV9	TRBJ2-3	CASSAHPTFTDTQYF
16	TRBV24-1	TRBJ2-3	CATSDWTSGSTDTQYF
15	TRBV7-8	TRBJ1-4	CASSLSARGNEKLFF
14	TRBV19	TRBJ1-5	CASSIWGNNQPQHF
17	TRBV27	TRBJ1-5	CASADLDRGLSNQPQHF
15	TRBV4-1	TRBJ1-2	CASSQEGSFVGGYTF
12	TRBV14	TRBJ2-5	CASRNRGETQYF
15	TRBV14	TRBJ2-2	CASSQDLAYTGELFF
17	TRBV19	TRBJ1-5	CASSKGQLDWGNQPQHF
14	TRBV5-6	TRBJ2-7	CASSPSLGTYEQYF
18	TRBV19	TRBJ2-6	CASRTTGGQSSGANVLTF
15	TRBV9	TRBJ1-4	CASSVDGTRGEKLFF
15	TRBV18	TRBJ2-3	CASSPTGPPTDTQYF
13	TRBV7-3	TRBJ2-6	CASSSSGANVLTF
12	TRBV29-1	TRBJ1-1	CSVEEGNTEAFF
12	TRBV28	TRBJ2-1	CASSRQRNEQFF
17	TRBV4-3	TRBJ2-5	CASSRDGTSGSRETQYF
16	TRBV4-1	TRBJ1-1	CASSQDVGAANTEAFF
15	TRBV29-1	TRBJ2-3	CSVEILAGVPDTQYF
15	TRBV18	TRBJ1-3	CASSPGQGAGNTIYF
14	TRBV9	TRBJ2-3	CASSQRGSTDTQYF